This T cell receptor (beta chain) was obtained from a study of blood T cell repertoires in COVID-19. Study background: The origin of the acute and convalescent COVID-19 samples was the United States, Italy and Spain. In each case, the material was cDNA or gDNA derived from T cells, B-cell-depleted T cells, or PBMCs.

The CDR3 is 15 amino acids. Germline CDR1 ENHRY, CDR2 SYGVKD. V lost 6 bases to trimming and J lost 4 bases, with 15 bases between them. In the original processing: Using reference gene primer amplification, nucleated cell counts were estimated. Clones were read by immunoSEQ multiplex PCR, and TCRdb kept only the in-frame ones, dropping some. The V and J calls and clone size are taken from that table; D and trimming were inferred from the DNA. The sample consists of around 160,000 clones, roughly 90% of them appearing once. J is TRBJ1-4 and V is TRBV10-3, with D tentatively TRBD1 (6 bases). The material sequenced was peripheral blood. This clonotype was obtained from a man between 60 and 75 years old with active or convalescent COVID-19. This CDR3 is CAISGTQGFNEKLFF. The CDR3 coding sequence is TGTGCCATCAGCGGAACACAGGGTTTTAATGAAAAACTGTTTTTT.